This record looks at one T cell receptor (beta chain) sequence and its context. Its target is unknown. The germline gives CDR1 SGHTA, CDR2 FQGNSA. V lost 1 base, J lost 4 bases, and 8 bases lay in between. The CDR3 has 14 residues. The data originate from a study of shared clonotypes between healthy human individuals. The sorted-subset replicate PCRs were given roughly 190 ng DNA, which is 31,000 or so T cell genomes. Only in-frame clones appear in the TCRdb table, and some are missing; sequencing was by immunoSEQ multiplex PCR. The sample records hundreds of thousands of clones, less than 96% being singletons. Regarding the study as a whole: Sorted-subset sequencing was shown by rarefaction to be incomplete despite large depth. A generally larger estimated richness was seen in naive subsets than in memory subsets.

This chain links TRBV7-2 with TRBJ2-1, with D possibly TRBD2 on 5 matching bases. This receptor was obtained from a woman in her 30s in good health. The material sequenced was naive CD4+ T cells sorted from blood. As for subset: CD45RA+ positively selected. The CDR3 is CASSLGRAYNEQFF. The CDR3 DNA reads TGTGCCAGCAGCTTAGGGCGGGCATACAATGAGCAGTTCTTC.